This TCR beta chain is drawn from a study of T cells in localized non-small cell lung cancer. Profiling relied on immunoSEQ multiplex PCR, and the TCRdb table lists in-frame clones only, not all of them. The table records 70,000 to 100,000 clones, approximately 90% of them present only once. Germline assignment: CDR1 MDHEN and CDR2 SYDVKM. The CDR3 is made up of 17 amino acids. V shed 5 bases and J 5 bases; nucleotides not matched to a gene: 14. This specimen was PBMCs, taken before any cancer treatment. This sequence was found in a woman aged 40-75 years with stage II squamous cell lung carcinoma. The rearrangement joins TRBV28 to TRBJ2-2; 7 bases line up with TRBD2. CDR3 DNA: TGTGCCAGCAGTCCGCACGAGGGAGGGGTCTCGACCGGGGAGCTGTTTTTT. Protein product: CASSPHEGGVSTGELFF.